Below, one T cell receptor (beta chain) is given with its context. Healthy adults negative for HIV, lacking recent acute infections or vaccinations, served as donors. Every donor, a Caucasian adult, lived in Nashville, Tennessee. This entry is derived from a study of shared clonotypes between healthy human individuals. Original handling: Owing to the provision of junction-only sequences devoid of quality scores by immunoSEQ, filtering differed. Profiled with immunoSEQ multiplex PCR; TCRdb holds only in-frame clones, not every one. That table furnishes V, J and clone size, whereas the DNA furnished D and trimming. Of about a million clones in the sample, roughly 80% were seen once. This CDR3 contains 15 residues. The germline CDR1 and CDR2 sequences are LGHNA and YSLEER. The J segment lost 12 bases and the V segment lost 0 bases, leaving 11 bases of the junction unmatched.

The material sequenced was memory CD4+ T cells from PBMCs. The subset here: CD45RA-negative fraction. The sequence derives from a young man in good health. Some clones in this sample may be carry-over from other donors' samples. The rearrangement joins TRBV4-3 to TRBJ2-4, with 7 bases that match TRBD2. CDR3 nucleotides: TGCGCCAGCAGCCAAGAGTTCGGCGGGAGAGGAGGTCAGTACTTC. The encoded protein is CASSQEFGGRGGQYF.